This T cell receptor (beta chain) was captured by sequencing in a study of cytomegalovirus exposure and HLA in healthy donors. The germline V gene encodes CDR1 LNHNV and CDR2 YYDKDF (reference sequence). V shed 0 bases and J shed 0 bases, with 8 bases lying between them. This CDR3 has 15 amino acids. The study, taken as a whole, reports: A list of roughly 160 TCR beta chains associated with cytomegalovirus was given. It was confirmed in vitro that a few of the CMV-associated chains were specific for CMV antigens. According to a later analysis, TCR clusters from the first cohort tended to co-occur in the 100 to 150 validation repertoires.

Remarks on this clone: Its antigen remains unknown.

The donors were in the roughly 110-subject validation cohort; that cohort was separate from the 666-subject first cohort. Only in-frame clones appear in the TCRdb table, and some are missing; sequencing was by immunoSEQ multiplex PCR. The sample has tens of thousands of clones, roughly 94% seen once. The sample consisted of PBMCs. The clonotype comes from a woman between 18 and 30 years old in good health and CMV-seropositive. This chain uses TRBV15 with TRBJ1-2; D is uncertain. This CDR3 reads CATSRDRTANYGYTF. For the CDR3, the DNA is TGTGCCACCAGCAGAGATCGAACAGCTAACTATGGCTACACCTTC.